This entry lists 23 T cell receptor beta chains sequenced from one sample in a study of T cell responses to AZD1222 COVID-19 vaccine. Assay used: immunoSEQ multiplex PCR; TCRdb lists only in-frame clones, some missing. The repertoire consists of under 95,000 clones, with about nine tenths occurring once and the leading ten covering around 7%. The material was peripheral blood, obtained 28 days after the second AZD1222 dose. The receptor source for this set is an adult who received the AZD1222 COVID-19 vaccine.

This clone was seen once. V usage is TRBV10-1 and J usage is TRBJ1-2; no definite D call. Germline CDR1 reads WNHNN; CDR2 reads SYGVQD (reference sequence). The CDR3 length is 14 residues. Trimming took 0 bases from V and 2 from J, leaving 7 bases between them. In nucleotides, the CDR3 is TGCGCCAGCAGTGAGTCGACACTGAACTATGGCTACACCTTC. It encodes CASSESTLNYGYTF.

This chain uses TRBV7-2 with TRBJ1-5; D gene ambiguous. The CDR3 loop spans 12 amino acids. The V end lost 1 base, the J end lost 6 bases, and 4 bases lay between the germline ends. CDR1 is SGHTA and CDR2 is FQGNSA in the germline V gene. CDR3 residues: CASSLETQPQHF. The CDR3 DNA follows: TGTGCCAGCAGCTTAGAGACTCAGCCCCAGCATTTT.

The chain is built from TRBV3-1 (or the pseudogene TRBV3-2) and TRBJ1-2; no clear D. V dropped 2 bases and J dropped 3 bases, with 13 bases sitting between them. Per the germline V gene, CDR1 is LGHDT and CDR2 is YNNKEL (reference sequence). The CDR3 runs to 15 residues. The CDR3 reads CASSQHSASDYGYTF. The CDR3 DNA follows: TGTGCCAGCAGCCAACATTCGGCCAGCGACTATGGCTACACCTTC.

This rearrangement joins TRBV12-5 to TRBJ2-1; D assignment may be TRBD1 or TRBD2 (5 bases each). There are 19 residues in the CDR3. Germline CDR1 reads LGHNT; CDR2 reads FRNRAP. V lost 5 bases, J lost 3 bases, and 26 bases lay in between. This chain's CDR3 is CASGPILAQRGPYYNEQFF. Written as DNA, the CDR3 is TGTGCTAGTGGTCCAATACTCGCTCAAAGGGGACCCTACTACAATGAGCAGTTCTTC. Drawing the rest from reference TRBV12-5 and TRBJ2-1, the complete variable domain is DARVTQTPRHKVTEMGQEVTMRCQPILGHNTVFWYRQTMMQGLELLAYFRNRAPLDDSGMPKDRFSAEMPDATLATLKIQPSEPRDSAVYFCASGPILAQRGPYYNEQFFGPGTRLTVL.

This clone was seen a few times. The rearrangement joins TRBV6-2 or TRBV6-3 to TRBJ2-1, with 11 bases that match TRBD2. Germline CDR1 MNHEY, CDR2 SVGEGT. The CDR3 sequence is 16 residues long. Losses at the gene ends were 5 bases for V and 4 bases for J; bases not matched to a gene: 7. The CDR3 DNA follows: TGTGCCAGCAGTCAACCGGGACTAGCGGAGTACAATGAGCAGTTCTTC. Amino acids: CASSQPGLAEYNEQFF.

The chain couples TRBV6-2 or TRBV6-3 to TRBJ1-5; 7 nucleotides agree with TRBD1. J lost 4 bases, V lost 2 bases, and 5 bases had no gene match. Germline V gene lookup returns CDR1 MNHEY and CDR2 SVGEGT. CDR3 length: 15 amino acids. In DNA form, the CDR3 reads TGTGCCAGCAGTTACCTTGGGACAGATAATCAGCCCCAGCATTTT. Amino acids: CASSYLGTDNQPQHF.

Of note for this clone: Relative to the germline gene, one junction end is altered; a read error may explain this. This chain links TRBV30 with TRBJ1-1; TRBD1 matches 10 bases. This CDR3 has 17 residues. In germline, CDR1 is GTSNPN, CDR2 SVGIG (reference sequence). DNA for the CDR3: TGTGCCTGGAGTTCAAAGGACAGGGGGAATTGGAACGCTGAAGCTTTCTTT. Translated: CAWSSKDRGNWNAEAFF.

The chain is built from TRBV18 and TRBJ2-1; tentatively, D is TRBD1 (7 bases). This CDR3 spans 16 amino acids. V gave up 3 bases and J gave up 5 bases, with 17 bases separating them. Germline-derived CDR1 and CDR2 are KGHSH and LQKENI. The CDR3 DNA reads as TGTGCCAGCTCACCCCAGGGGGGCGCAAGCAACAATGAGCAGTTCTTC. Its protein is CASSPQGGASNNEQFF.

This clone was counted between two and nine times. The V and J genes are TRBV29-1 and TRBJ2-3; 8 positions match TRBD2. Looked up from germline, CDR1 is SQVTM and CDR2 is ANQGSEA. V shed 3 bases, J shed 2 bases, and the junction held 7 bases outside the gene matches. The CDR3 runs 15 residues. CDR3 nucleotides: TGCAGCGTTGATTGGGCTAGCGGGTCCACAGATACGCAGTATTTT. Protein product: CSVDWASGSTDTQYF.

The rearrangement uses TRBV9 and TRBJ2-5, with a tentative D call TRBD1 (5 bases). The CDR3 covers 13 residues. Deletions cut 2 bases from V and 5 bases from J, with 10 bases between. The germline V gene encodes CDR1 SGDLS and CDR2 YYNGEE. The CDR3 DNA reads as TGTGCCAGCAGCGTCCAGGGTTGGGAGACCCAGTACTTC. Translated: CASSVQGWETQYF.

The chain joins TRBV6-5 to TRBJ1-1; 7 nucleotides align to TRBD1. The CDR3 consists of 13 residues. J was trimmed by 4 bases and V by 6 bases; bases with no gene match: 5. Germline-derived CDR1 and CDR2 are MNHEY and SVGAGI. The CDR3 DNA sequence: TGTGCCAGCAGAAAGGCAGGGGGCACTGAAGCTTTCTTT. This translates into CASRKAGGTEAFF.

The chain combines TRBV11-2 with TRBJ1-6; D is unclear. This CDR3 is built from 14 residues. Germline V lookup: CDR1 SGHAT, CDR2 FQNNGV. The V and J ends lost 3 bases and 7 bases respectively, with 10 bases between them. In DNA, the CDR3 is TGTGCCAGCAGCTTGAACCGGCAGAATTCACCCCTCCACTTT. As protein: CASSLNRQNSPLHF.

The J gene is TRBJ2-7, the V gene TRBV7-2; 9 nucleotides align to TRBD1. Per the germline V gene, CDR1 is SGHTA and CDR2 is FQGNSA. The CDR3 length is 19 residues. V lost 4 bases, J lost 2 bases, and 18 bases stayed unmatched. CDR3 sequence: CASSWPGTGSLAVTYEQYF. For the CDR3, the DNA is TGTGCCAGCAGCTGGCCCGGGACAGGGTCCTTAGCGGTTACCTACGAGCAGTACTTC.

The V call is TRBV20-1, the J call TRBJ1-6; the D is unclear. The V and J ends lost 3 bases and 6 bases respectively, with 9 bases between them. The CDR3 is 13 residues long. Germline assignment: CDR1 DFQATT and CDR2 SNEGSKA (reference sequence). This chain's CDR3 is CSASDTANSPLHF. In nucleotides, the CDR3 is TGCAGTGCTAGTGATACAGCTAATTCACCCCTCCACTTT.

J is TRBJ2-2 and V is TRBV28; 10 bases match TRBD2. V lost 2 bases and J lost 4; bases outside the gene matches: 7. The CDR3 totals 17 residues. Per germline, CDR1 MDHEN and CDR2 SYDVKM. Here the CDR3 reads CASSLGGAGGVTGELFF. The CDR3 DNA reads TGTGCCAGCAGTTTAGGGGGAGCGGGAGGGGTCACCGGGGAGCTGTTTTTT.

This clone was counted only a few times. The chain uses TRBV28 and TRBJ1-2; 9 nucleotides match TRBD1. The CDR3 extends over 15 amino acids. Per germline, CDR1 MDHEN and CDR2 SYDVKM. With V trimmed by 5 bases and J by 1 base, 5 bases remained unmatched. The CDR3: CASSPEGQGNYGYTF. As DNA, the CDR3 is TGTGCCAGCAGTCCAGAGGGACAGGGTAACTATGGCTACACCTTC.

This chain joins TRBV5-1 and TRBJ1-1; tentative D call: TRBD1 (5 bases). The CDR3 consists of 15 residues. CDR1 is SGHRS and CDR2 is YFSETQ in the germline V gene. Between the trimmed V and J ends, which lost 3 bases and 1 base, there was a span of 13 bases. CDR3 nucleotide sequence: TGCGCCAGCAGCTCATGGACAAGTGGGAACACTGAAGCTTTCTTT. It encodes CASSSWTSGNTEAFF. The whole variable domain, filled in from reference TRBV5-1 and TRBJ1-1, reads KAGVTQTPRYLIKTRGQQVTLSCSPISGHRSVSWYQQTPGQGLQFLFEYFSETQRNKGNFPGRFSGRQFSNSRSEMNVSTLELGDSALYLCASSSWTSGNTEAFFGQGTRLTVV.

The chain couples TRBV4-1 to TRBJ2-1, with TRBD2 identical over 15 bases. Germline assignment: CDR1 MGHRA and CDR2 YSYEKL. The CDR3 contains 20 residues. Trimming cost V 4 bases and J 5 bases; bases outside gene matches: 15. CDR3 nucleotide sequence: TGCGCCAGCAGCCCTTTCCCGGGACTAGCGGGAGGCACTACTAACAATGAGCAGTTCTTC. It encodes CASSPFPGLAGGTTNNEQFF.

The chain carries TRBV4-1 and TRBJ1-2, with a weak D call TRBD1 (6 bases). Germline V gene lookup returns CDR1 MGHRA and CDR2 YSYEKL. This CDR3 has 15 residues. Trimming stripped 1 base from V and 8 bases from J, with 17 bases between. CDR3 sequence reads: CASSQVAGLGGGYTF. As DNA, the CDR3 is TGCGCCAGCAGCCAAGTGGCAGGCCTAGGGGGGGGCTACACCTTC.

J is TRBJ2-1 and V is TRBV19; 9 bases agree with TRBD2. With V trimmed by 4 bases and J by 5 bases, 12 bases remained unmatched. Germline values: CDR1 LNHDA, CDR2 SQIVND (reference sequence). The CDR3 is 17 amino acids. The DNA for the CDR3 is TGTGCCAGTAGTACAAACTTAGGACTAGCGTTTAACAATGAGCAGTTCTTC. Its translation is CASSTNLGLAFNNEQFF.

CDR3 loop: CASLAGVGNEQFF. CDR3 sequence (DNA): TGTGCCAGTCTAGCGGGAGTCGGGAATGAGCAGTTCTTC. This rearrangement joins TRBV6-5 to TRBJ2-1; TRBD2 matches at 10 bases. After removal of 9 bases from V and 7 bases from J, the junction contained 6 bases not matched to a gene. Per the germline V gene, CDR1 is MNHEY and CDR2 is SVGAGI. The CDR3 totals 13 residues.

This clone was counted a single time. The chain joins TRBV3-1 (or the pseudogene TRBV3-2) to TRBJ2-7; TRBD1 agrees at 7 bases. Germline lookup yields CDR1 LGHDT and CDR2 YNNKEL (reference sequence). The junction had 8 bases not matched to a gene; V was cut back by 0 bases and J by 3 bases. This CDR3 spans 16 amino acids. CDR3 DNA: TGTGCCAGCAGCCAAGATGAGGGGGCTGTAAGCTACGAGCAGTACTTC. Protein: CASSQDEGAVSYEQYF.

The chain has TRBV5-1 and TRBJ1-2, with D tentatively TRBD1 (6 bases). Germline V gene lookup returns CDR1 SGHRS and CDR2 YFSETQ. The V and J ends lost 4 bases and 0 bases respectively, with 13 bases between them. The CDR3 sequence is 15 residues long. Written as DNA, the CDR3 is TGCGCCAGCAGCCCCACAGGGCCTGCTAACTATGGCTACACCTTC. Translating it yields CASSPTGPANYGYTF.